Sequencing of this TCR beta chain was carried out in a study of cytomegalovirus exposure and HLA in healthy donors. Whole-study findings and limits: Likely technical artifact: a cluster of highly shared sequence variants.

Unrecorded immune exposure was likely among donors, who were nominally healthy when sampled. In the case of this clone: Its cognate antigen is unknown.

Use of 60 Vbeta and 13 Jbeta primers characterized the PCR. Per the authors' pipeline: Unique TCR beta chains totaled 80 million to 100 million in a later count, with roughly 11 million of them shared. Method: immunoSEQ multiplex PCR; TCRdb's copy keeps in-frame clones and lacks some. Clonal size and the V and J genes are those of that table, whereas D and trimming came from the DNA. The repertoire holds roughly 200,000 clones, with approximately 78% as singletons. The sequence was collected from a woman younger than 45 in good health and CMV-seropositive. The sequencing input was PBMCs.

The CDR3 loop reads CASRSEKNTEAFF. In DNA form, the CDR3 reads TGTGCCAGCCGCTCCGAGAAGAACACTGAAGCTTTCTTT. V gene TRBV27 combines with J gene TRBJ1-1; D unresolved. The V gene's germline CDR1 is MNHEY and CDR2 SMNVEV (reference sequence). Deletions cut 8 bases from V and 1 base from J, with 11 bases between. This CDR3 has 13 residues.